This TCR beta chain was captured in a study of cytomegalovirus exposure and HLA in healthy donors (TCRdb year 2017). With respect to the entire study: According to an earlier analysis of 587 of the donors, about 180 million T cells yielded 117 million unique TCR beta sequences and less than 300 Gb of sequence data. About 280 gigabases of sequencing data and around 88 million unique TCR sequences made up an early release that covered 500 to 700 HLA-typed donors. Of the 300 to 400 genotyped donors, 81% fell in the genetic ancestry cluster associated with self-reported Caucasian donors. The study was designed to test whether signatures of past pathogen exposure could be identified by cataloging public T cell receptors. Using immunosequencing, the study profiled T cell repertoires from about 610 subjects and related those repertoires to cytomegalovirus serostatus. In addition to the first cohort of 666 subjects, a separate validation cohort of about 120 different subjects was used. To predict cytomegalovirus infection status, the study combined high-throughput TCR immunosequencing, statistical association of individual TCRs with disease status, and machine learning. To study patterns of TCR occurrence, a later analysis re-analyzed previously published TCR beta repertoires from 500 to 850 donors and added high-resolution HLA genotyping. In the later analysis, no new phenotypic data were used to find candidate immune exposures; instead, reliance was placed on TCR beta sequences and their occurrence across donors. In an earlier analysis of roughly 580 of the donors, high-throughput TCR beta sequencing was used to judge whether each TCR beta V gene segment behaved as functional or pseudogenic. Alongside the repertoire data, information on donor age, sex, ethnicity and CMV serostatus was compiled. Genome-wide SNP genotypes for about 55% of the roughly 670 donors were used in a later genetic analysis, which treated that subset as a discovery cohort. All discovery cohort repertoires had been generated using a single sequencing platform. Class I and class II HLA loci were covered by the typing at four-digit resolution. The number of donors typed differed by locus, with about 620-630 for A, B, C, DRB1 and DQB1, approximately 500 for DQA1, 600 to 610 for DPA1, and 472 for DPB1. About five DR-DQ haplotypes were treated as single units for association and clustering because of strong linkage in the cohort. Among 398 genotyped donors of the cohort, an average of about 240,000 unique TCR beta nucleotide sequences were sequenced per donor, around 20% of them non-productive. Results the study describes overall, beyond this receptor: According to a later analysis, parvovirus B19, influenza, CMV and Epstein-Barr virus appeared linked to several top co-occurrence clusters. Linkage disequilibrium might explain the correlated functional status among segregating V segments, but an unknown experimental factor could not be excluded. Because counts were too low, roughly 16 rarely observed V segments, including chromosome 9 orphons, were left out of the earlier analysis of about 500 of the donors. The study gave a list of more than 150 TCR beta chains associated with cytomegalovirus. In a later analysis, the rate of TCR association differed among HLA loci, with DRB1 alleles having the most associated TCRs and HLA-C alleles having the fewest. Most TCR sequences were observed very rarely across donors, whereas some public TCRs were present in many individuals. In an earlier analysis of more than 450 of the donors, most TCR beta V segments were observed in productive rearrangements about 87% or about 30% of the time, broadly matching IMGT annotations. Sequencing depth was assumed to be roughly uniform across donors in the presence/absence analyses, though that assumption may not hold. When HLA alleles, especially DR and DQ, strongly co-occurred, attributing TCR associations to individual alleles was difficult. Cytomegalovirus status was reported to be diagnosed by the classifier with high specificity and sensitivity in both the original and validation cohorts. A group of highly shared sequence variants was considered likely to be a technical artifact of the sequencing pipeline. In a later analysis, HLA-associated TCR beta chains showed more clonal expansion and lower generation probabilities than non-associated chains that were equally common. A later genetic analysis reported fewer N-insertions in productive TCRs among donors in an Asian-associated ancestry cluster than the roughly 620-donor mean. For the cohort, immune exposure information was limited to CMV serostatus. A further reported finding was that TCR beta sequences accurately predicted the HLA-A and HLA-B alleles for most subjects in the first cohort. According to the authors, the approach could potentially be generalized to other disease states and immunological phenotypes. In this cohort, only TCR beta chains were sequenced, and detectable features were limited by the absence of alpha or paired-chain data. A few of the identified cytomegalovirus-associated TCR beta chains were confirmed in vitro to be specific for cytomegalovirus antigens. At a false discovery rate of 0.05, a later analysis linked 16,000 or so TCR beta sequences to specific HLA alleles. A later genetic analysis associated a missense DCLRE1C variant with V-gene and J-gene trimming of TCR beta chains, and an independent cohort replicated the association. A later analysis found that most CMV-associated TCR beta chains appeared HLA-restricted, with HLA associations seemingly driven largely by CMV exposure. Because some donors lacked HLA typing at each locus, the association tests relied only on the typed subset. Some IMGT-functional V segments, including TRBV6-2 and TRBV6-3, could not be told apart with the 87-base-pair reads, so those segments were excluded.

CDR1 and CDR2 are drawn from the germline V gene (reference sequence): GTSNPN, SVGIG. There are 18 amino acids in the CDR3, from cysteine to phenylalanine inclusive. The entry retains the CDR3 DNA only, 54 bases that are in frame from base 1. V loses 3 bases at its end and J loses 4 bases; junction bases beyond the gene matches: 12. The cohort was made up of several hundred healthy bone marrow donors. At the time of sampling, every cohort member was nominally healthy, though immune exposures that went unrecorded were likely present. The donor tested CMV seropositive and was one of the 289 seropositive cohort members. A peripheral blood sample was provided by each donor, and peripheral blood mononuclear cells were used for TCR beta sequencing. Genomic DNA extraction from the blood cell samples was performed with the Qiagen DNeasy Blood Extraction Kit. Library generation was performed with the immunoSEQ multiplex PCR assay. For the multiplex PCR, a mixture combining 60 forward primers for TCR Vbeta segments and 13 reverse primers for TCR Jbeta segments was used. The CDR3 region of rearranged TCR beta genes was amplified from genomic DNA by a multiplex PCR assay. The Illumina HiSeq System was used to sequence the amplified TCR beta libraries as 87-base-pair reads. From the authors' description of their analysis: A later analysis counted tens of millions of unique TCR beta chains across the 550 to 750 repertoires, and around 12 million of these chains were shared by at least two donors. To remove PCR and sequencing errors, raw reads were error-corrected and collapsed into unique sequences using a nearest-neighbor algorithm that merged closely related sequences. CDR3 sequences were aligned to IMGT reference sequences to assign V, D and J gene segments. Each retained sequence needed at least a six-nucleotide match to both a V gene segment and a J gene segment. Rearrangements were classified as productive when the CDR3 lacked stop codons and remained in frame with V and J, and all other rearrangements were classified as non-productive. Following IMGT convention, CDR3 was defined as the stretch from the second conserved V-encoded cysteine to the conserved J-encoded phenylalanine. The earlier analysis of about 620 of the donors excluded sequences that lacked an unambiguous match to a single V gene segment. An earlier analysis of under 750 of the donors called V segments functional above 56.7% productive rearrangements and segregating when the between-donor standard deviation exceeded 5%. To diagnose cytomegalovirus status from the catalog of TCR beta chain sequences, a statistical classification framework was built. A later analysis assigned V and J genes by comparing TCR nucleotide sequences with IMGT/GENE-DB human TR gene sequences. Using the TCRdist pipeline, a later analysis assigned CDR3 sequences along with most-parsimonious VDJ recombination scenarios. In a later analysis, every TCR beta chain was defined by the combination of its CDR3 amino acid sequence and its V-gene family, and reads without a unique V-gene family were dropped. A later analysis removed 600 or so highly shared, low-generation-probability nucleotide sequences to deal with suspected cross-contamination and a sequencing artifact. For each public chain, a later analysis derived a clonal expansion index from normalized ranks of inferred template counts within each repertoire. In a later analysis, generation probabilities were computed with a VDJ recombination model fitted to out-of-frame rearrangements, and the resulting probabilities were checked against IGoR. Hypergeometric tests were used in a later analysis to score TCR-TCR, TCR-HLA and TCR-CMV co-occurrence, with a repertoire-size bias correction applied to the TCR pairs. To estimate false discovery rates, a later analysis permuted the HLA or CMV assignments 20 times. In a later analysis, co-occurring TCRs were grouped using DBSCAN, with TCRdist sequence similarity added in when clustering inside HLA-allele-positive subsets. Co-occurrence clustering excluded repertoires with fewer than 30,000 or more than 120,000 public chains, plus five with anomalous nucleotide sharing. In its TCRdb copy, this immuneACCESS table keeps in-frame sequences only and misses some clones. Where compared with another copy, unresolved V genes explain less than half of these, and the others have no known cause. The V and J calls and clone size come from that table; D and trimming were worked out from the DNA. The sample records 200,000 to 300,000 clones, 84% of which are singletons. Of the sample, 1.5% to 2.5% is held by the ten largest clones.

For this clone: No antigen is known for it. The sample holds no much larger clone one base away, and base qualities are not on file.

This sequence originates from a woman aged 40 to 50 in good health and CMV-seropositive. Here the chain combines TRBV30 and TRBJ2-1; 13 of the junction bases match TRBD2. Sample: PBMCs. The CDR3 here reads CAWSRLRTSGSSYNEQFF. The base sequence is TGTGCCTGGAGCCGACTGAGGACTAGCGGGAGTTCTTACAATGAGCAGTTCTTC.